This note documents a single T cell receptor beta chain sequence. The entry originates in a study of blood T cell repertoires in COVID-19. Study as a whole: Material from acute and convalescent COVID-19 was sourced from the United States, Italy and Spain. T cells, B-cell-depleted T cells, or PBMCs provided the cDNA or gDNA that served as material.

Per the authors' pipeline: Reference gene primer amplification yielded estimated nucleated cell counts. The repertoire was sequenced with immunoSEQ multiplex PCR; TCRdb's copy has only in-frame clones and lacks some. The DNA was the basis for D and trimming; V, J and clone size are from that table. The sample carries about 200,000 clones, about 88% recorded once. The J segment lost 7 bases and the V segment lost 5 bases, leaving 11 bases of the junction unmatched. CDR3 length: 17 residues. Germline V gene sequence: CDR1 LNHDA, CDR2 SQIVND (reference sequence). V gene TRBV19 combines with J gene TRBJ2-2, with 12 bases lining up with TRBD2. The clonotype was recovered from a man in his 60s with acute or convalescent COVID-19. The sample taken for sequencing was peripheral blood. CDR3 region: CASSALTSGGYGGELFF. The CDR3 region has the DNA TGTGCCAGTAGTGCCCTGACTAGCGGGGGATACGGCGGGGAGCTGTTTTTT.